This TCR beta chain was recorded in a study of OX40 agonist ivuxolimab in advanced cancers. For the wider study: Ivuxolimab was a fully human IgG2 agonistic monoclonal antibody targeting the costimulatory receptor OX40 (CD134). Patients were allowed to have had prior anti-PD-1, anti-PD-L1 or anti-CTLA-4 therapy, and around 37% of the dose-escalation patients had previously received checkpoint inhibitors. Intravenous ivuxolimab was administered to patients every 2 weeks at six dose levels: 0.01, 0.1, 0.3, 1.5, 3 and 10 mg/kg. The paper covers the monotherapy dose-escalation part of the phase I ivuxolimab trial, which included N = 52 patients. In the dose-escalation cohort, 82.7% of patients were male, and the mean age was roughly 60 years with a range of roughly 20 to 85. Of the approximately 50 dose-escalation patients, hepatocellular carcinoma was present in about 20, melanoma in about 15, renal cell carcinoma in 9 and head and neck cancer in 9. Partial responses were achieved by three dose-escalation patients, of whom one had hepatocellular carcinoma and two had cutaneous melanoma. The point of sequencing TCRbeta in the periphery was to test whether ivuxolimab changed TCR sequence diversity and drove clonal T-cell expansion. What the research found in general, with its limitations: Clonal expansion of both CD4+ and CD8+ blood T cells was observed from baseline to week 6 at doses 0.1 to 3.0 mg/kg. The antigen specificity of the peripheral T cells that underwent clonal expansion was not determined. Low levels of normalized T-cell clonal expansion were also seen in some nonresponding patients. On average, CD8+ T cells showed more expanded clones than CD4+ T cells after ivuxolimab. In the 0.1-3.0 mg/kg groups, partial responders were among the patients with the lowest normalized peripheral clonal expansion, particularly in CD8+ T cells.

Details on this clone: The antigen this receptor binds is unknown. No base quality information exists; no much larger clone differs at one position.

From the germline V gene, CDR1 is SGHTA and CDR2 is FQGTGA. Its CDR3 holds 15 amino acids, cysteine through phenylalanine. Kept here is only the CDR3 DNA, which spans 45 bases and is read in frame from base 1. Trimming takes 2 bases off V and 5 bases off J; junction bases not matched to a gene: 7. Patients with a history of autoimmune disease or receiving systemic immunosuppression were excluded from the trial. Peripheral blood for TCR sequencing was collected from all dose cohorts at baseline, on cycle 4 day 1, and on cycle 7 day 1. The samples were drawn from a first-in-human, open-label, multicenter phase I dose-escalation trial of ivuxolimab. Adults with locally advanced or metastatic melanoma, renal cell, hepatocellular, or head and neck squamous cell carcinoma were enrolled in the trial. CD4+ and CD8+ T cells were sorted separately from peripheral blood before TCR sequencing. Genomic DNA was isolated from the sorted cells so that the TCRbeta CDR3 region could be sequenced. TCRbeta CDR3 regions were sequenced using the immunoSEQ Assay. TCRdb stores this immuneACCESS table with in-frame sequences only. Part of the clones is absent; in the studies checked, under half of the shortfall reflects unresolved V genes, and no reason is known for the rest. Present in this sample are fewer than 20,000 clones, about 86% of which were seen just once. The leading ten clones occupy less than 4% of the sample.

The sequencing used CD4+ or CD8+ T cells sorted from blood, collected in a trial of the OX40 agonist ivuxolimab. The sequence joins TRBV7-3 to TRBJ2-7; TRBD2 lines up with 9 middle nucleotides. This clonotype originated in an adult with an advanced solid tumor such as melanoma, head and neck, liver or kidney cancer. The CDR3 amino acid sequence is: CASSLGLAGIHEQYF. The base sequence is TGTGCCAGCAGCTTAGGCCTAGCGGGAATCCACGAGCAGTACTTC. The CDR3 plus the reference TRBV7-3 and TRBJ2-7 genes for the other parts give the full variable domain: GAGVSQTPSNKVTEKGKYVELRCDPISGHTALYWYRQSLGQGPEFLIYFQGTGAADDSGLPNDRFFAVRPEGSVSTLKIQRTERGDSAVYLCASSLGLAGIHEQYFGPGTRLTVT.